This TCR beta chain was sequenced for a study of cytomegalovirus exposure and HLA in healthy donors. For the study at large: Prior work identified more than 90 million unique TCR beta sequences in approximately 180 million T cells. Regarding the study as a whole: Earlier analysis found most TCR beta V segments productive about 90% or about 30% of the time.

This clone was found once. Its antigen is not known. J was trimmed by 4 bases and V by 4 bases; bases with no gene match: 12. Germline V gene sequence: CDR1 MDHEN, CDR2 SYDVKM. The CDR3 is made up of 16 amino acids. Primers: 60 Vbeta forward and 13 Jbeta reverse. TCRdb keeps only in-frame clones here, not all; method: immunoSEQ multiplex PCR. This sample has 150,000 to 200,000 clones, with around 83% found just once. The gene calls are TRBV28 and TRBJ2-7; 8 nucleotides agree with TRBD1. The sequencing sample was made of PBMCs. This receptor was identified in a girl aged 2-10 years in good health and CMV-seropositive. In DNA form, the CDR3 reads TGTGCCAGCAGTTCGGCAGAGAAGACAGGGGAGTACGAGCAGTACTTC. Translation gives CASSSAEKTGEYEQYF.